This TCR beta chain was documented in a study of T-cell reconstitution after alpha-beta-depleted transplantation in children. Germline V gives CDR1 MNHNS, CDR2 SASEGT. The CDR3 length is 16 residues. V was clipped by 1 base and J by 0 bases, with 11 bases between them. Researchers prepared the TCRbeta library using unique molecular identifiers, the study reports. TCRdb ran MiXCR on the PCR reads and lists one entry per CDR3 protein. Among nearly 350,000 distinct CDR3 sequences listed, around 15% were seen once. Whole-study findings and limits: T cells produced anew were the main source of T-cell counts and diversity one year after transplant. After transplant, at about two months, alpha-beta T cells were reportedly derived from several hundred expanded graft clones.

There are many counts of this clonotype. Its antigen is unknown. This clonotype was sampled from a male patient aged 2 to 10 who had a stem cell transplant for acute lymphoblastic leukemia, so the T cells may come from the graft donor. The gene calls are TRBV6-1 and TRBJ2-3; tentatively, D is TRBD1 (5 bases). Specimen: PBMCs, mostly from graft donor cells, collected 360 days after TCRalphabeta/CD19-depleted stem cell transplant. In nucleotides, the CDR3 is TGTGCCAGCAGTGAAGTGGTGGGGCAAAGCACAGATACGCAGTATTTT. Amino acids: CASSEVVGQSTDTQYF.